These 21 T cell receptor beta chains were all obtained from the same sample, sequenced in a study of shared clonotypes between healthy human individuals. Some clones are missing from TCRdb's copy, which holds only in-frame ones; the method was immunoSEQ multiplex PCR. The table shows some 2,400,000 clones, with approximately 95% occurring only once. The sequencing input was naive CD4+ T cells sorted from blood. Subset noted: CD45RA+ positively selected. Receptors originate from a man aged 18-30 years in good health.

The V gene is TRBV5-1, the J gene TRBJ1-3, with D possibly TRBD1 on 5 matching bases. Trimming took off 2 bases at V and 1 base at J, with 19 bases between the two ends. CDR1 and CDR2 from the germline V gene are SGHRS and YFSETQ. The CDR3 spans 18 residues. CDR3 sequence: CASSLAPGRSPSGNTIYF. As DNA, the CDR3 is TGCGCCAGCAGCTTAGCTCCGGGACGGAGCCCATCTGGAAACACCATATATTTT.

Concerning this clone: The sample has other DNA sequences that encode this CDR3 too. This chain joins TRBV11-2 and TRBJ2-5; possible D gene TRBD2, 6 bases. V lost 5 bases, J lost 1 base, and 8 bases lay in between. Germline V gene sequence: CDR1 SGHAT, CDR2 FQNNGV. The CDR3 runs to 13 residues. The CDR3 spells CASSPGLQETQYF. CDR3 nucleotide sequence: TGTGCCAGCAGCCCGGGACTCCAAGAGACCCAGTACTTC.

The rearrangement links TRBV6-5 to TRBJ1-3; D call uncertain. The length of the CDR3 is 15 residues. V was trimmed by 7 bases and J by 4 bases, leaving 17 bases between them. From germline, CDR1 is MNHEY and CDR2 SVGAGI. The CDR3 protein is CASTQFWVGGNTIYF. As DNA, the CDR3 is TGTGCCAGCACCCAGTTCTGGGTAGGCGGAAACACCATATATTTT.

This chain links TRBV7-9 with TRBJ2-7, with D perhaps matching TRBD1 (5 bases). With 5 bases removed from V and 4 bases from J, the gap between germline ends came to 18 bases. CDR1 is SEHNR, CDR2 FQNEAQ, per germline (reference sequence). CDR3 length: 15 amino acids. CDR3 sequence: CASSPAEGAKYEQYF. In nucleotides, the CDR3 is TGTGCCAGCAGCCCCGCTGAAGGGGCCAAATACGAGCAGTACTTC. Filled out from reference TRBV7-9 and TRBJ2-7, the complete variable domain reads DTGVSQNPRHKITKRGQNVTFRCDPISEHNRLYWYRQTLGQGPEFLTYFQNEAQLEKSRLLSDRFSAERPKGSFSTLEIQRTEQGDSAMYLCASSPAEGAKYEQYFGPGTRLTVT.

The chain carries TRBV27 and TRBJ2-4; D may be TRBD1 (7 bases). CDR1 is MNHEY and CDR2 is SMNVEV in the germline V gene (reference sequence). Trimming stripped 7 bases from V and 0 bases from J, with 19 bases between. CDR3 length: 17 amino acids. The CDR3 here is CASTLRWGDRAKNIQYF. CDR3 coding DNA: TGTGCCAGCACCCTCCGGTGGGGGGACAGAGCCAAAAACATTCAGTACTTC.

This chain links TRBV7-2 with TRBJ2-1, with D unclear. The V gene lost 1 base and the J gene lost 4 bases, with 11 bases spanning the gap. This CDR3 has 15 amino acids. The germline CDR1 and CDR2 sequences are SGHTA and FQGNSA. In nucleotides, the CDR3 is TGTGCCAGCAGCTTAGAAGGGTCCAATTACAATGAGCAGTTCTTC. It encodes CASSLEGSNYNEQFF.

This clone showed up just once. The rearrangement joins TRBV2 to TRBJ1-1, with D perhaps matching TRBD1 (5 bases). V was pared by 7 bases and J by 3 bases, with 15 bases between. The germline CDR1 and CDR2 sequences are SNHLY and FYNNEI. This CDR3 is 14 amino acids long. CDR3 in DNA: TGTGCCAGCACCCATGGGACCAGGGACACTGAAGCTTTCTTT. As protein: CASTHGTRDTEAFF.

The J gene is TRBJ2-7, the V gene TRBV6-5, with TRBD1 matching over 11 bases. Trimming at V came to 7 bases and at J to 7 bases, leaving 12 bases not matched to a gene. Germline loops: CDR1 MNHEY, CDR2 SVGAGI. CDR3 length equals 15 residues. The CDR3 spells CASKNGQGAPGEQYF. The DNA for the CDR3 is TGTGCCAGCAAGAACGGACAGGGGGCTCCTGGGGAGCAGTACTTC.

The rearrangement links TRBV6-4 to TRBJ2-2, with D possibly TRBD1 on 5 matching bases. The CDR3 runs 15 residues. The germline V gene encodes CDR1 MRHNA and CDR2 SNTAGT. Trimming left V 7 bases short and J 0 bases short, with 12 bases between. CDR3 in amino acids: CASNPVGANTGELFF. CDR3 DNA: TGTGCCAGCAACCCTGTAGGGGCGAACACCGGGGAGCTGTTTTTT.

The V gene is TRBV19, the J gene TRBJ1-2, with 7 bases matching TRBD1. The CDR3 runs 13 residues. V shed 6 bases, J shed 8 bases, and the junction held 9 bases outside the gene matches. Germline V gene lookup returns CDR1 LNHDA and CDR2 SQIVND (reference sequence). For the CDR3, the DNA is TGTGCCAGTAGGGAACAGGGGAGGGACGGCTACACCTTC. It codes for CASREQGRDGYTF.

A few counts support this clone. The V and J genes are TRBV2 and TRBJ1-1, with D uncertain. Germline assignment: CDR1 SNHLY and CDR2 FYNNEI. CDR3 size: 11 residues. V was cut by 3 bases and J by 3 bases, with 2 bases left in between. The CDR3, as DNA: TGTGCCAGCAGTGAGGACACTGAAGCTTTCTTT. Protein: CASSEDTEAFF.

The chain carries TRBV7-8 and TRBJ2-3; TRBD1 aligns across 8 bases. CDR3 size: 16 residues. The germline V gene has CDR1 SGHVS and CDR2 FQNEAQ. V shed 3 bases, J shed 4 bases, and the junction held 9 bases outside the gene matches. The chain's CDR3 is CASSFPQGGYADTQYF. CDR3 in DNA: TGTGCCAGCAGCTTCCCACAGGGGGGATATGCAGATACGCAGTATTTT. The full variable domain, rest sourced from reference TRBV7-8 and TRBJ2-3, is GAGVSQSPRYKVAKRGQDVALRCDPISGHVSLFWYQQALGQGPEFLTYFQNEAQLDKSGLPSDRFFAERPEGSVSTLKIQRTQQEDSAVYLCASSFPQGGYADTQYFGPGTRLTVL.

This clone was observed a single time. The V and J genes are TRBV5-4 and TRBJ2-7; either TRBD1 or TRBD2 may supply D (7 bases each). The CDR3 spans 15 residues. Germline loops: CDR1 SGHNT, CDR2 YYREEE (reference sequence). The V end lost 4 bases, the J end lost 3 bases, and 17 bases lay between the germline ends. The CDR3 bases are TGTGCCAGCAGCCCTAGGGGGGGGACAGACTACGAGCAGTACTTC. Protein product: CASSPRGGTDYEQYF.

This chain joins TRBV6-6 and TRBJ2-1; D not certain. Trimming cost V 5 bases and J 3 bases, with 8 bases left between them. Per the germline V gene, CDR1 is MNHNY and CDR2 is SVGAGI (reference sequence). The CDR3 totals 13 residues. CDR3 residues: CASSVPDYNEQFF. Written as DNA, the CDR3 is TGTGCCAGCAGTGTGCCAGACTACAATGAGCAGTTCTTC.

Regarding this clone: The sample carries other DNA sequences with the same CDR3. The CDR3 loop is CASSPLVNTEAFF. The CDR3, as DNA: TGTGCCAGCAGCCCGCTGGTTAACACTGAAGCTTTCTTT. The V gene is TRBV6-6, the J gene TRBJ1-1, with D hard to call. Germline V gene sequence: CDR1 MNHNY, CDR2 SVGAGI (reference sequence). The CDR3 contains 13 residues. V was trimmed by 6 bases and J by 2 bases, leaving 10 bases between them.

This rearrangement joins TRBV5-1 to TRBJ2-5; D is perhaps TRBD1 or TRBD2 (5 bases each). The CDR3 loop spans 14 amino acids. The germline V gene has CDR1 SGHRS and CDR2 YFSETQ. Trimming took off 2 bases at V and 5 bases at J, with 13 bases between the two ends. The CDR3 nucleotides are TGCGCCAGCAGCTTTGCCGGGGCGGAGGAGACCCAGTACTTC. Protein sequence: CASSFAGAEETQYF.

The V call is TRBV2, the J call TRBJ2-4; 9 nucleotides match TRBD1. The CDR3 extends over 16 amino acids. Germline V gives CDR1 SNHLY, CDR2 FYNNEI. V was pared by 0 bases and J by 3 bases, with 3 bases of the junction left unmatched. The CDR3, as DNA: TGTGCCAGCAGTGAAGCGGGACAGGGTGTCAAAAACATTCAGTACTTC. This translates into CASSEAGQGVKNIQYF.

This chain connects TRBV2 to TRBJ1-4; 8 positions match TRBD1. The CDR3 spans 15 residues. V shed 2 bases and J 5 bases; nucleotides not matched to a gene: 4. The germline V gene has CDR1 SNHLY and CDR2 FYNNEI. CDR3 in amino acids: CASSERTGGNEKLFF. CDR3 DNA sequence: TGTGCCAGCAGTGAACGTACAGGGGGGAATGAAAAACTGTTTTTT.

The chain combines TRBV19 with TRBJ1-3; D gene unclear. V lost 7 bases and J 0 bases, leaving 22 bases between the germline ends. CDR1 and CDR2 from the germline V gene are LNHDA and SQIVND (reference sequence). This CDR3 region has 18 residues. The CDR3 is CASTRTATNPISGNTIYF. The CDR3, as DNA: TGTGCCAGTACTCGGACGGCTACTAACCCAATCTCTGGAAACACCATATATTTT.

The V gene is TRBV6-6, the J gene TRBJ2-7, with 12 bases lining up with TRBD1. The trim removed 5 bases at V and 4 bases at J, leaving 6 bases unmatched. CDR1 and CDR2 from the germline V gene are MNHNY and SVGAGI (reference sequence). This CDR3 spans 15 amino acids. The CDR3 loop reads CASSPGTGGNYEQYF. The CDR3 DNA reads as TGTGCCAGCAGTCCCGGGACAGGGGGCAATTACGAGCAGTACTTC.

The chain uses TRBV2 and TRBJ2-7; D is uncertain. The CDR3 has 11 amino acids. The V gene's germline CDR1 is SNHLY and CDR2 FYNNEI. Deletions cut 3 bases from V and 13 bases from J, with 13 bases between. Written as DNA, the CDR3 is TGTGCCAGCAGTGATGGTGGATTAAGCTACTTC. Encoded protein: CASSDGGLSYF.